This TCR beta chain was recovered during a study of Graves' ophthalmopathy and Graves' hyperthyroidism. Study information: The collection of peripheral blood took place at initial diagnosis, before any treatment.

Study observations and caveats: A 13-signature model separated ophthalmopathy from stable hyperthyroidism, reaching around 88% sensitivity and less than 82% specificity cross-validated.

This clonotype was seen many times. Antigen unknown. From RNA, the CDR3 regions of TCR beta chains were amplified and sequenced. Amplification began with first-round RT-PCR using HTBI primers, then second-round multiplex PCR was performed. TCRdb fed the multiplex PCR reads into MiXCR, producing one record per CDR3 protein. The repertoire holds approximately 160,000 distinct CDR3 sequences, with 30% to 45% as singletons. This sequence was found in a man aged 30-40 years with Graves' ophthalmopathy. Specimen: peripheral blood.

CDR3 sequence: CASSPAYGYTF. The CDR3, as DNA: TGTGCCAGCAGTCCGGCTTATGGCTACACCTTC. V usage is TRBV6-2 or TRBV6-3 and J usage is TRBJ1-2, with unresolved D. The V and J ends lost 5 bases and 5 bases respectively, with 6 bases between them. The germline gives CDR1 MNHEY, CDR2 SVGEGT. The CDR3 runs to 11 residues.